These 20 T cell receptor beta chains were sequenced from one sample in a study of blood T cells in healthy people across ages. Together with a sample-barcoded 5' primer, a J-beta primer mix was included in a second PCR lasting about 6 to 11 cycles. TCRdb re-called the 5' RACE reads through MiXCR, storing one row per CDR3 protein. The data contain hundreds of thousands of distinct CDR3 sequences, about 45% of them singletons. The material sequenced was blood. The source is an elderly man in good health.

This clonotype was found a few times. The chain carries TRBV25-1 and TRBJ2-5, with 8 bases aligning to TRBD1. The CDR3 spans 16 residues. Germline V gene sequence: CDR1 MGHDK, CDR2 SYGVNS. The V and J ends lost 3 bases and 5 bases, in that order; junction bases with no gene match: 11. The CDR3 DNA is TGTGCCAGCAGTGACATCATGACAGGGGCGGGGGAGACCCAGTACTTC. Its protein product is CASSDIMTGAGETQYF.

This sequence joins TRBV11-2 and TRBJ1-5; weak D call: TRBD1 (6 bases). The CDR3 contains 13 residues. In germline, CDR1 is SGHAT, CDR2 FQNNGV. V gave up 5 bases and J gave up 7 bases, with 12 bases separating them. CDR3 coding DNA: TGTGCCAGCAGCCAGGGGTCTCGACAGCCCCAGCATTTT. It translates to CASSQGSRQPQHF.

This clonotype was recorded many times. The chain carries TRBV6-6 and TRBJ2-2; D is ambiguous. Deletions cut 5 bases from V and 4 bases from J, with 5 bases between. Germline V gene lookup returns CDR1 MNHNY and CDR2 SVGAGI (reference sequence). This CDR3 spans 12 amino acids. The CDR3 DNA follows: TGTGCCAGCAGTCCGCCCACCGGGGAGCTGTTTTTT. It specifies CASSPPTGELFF.

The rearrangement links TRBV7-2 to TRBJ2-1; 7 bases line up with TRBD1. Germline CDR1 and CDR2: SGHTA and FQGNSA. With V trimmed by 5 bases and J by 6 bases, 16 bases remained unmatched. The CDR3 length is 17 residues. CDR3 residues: CASSLKPDRVVGNEQFF. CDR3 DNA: TGTGCCAGCAGCCTAAAACCAGACAGGGTGGTTGGCAATGAGCAGTTCTTC.

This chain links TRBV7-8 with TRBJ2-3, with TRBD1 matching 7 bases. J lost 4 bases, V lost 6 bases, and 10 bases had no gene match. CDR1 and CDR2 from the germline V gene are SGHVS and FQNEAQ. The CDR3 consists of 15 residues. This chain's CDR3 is CASSTTGVGADTQYF. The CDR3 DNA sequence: TGTGCCAGCAGTACTACAGGGGTTGGCGCAGATACGCAGTATTTT.

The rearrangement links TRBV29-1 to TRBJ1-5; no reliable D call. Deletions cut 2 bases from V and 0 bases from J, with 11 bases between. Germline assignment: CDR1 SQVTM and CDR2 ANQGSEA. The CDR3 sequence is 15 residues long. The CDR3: CSVEIRSYSNQPQHF. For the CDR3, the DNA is TGCAGCGTTGAAATCCGGTCCTATAGCAATCAGCCCCAGCATTTT.

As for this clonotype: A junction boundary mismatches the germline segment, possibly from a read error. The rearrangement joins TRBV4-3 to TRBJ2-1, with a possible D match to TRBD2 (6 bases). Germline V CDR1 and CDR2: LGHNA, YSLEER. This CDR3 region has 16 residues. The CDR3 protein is CAGSQALAGLYNEQFF. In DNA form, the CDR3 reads TGCGCCGGCAGCCAAGCCCTGGCGGGGCTCTACAATGAGCAGTTCTTC.

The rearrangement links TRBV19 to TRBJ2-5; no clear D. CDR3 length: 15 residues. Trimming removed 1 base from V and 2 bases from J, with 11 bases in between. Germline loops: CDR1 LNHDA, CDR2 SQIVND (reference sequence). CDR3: CASSIALNRQETQYF. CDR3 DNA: TGTGCCAGTAGTATAGCTTTAAACAGACAAGAGACCCAGTACTTC.

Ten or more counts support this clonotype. CDR3: CASSRRRGGIETQYF. CDR3 bases: TGTGCCAGCAGCCGTCGTAGGGGGGGGATCGAGACCCAGTACTTC. This rearrangement joins TRBV7-9 to TRBJ2-5, with D possibly matching TRBD2 (7 bases). Germline values: CDR1 SEHNR, CDR2 FQNEAQ (reference sequence). This CDR3 has 15 amino acids. Trimming pared 5 bases from V and 5 bases from J, leaving 18 bases between. Based on the CDR3 plus reference TRBV7-9 and TRBJ2-5, the full variable domain is DTGVSQNPRHKITKRGQNVTFRCDPISEHNRLYWYRQTLGQGPEFLTYFQNEAQLEKSRLLSDRFSAERPKGSFSTLEIQRTEQGDSAMYLCASSRRRGGIETQYFGPGTRLLVL.

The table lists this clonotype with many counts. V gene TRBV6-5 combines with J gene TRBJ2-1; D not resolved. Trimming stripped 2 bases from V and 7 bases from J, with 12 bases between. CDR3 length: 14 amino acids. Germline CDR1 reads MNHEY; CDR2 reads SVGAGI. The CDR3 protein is CASSYLSAENEQFF. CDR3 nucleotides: TGTGCCAGCAGTTACCTCTCCGCGGAGAATGAGCAGTTCTTC.

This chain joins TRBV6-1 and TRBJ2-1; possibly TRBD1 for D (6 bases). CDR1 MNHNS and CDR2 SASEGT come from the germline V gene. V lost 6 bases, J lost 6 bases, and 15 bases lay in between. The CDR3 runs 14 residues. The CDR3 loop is CASRAQLGGNEQFF. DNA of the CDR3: TGTGCCAGCAGGGCTCAACTAGGGGGCAATGAGCAGTTCTTC.

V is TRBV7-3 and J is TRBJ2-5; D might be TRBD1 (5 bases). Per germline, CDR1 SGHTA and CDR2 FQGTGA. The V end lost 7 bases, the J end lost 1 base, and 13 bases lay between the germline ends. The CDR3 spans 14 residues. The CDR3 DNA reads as TGTGCCAGCACCTTGCAGGGTCCCCAAGAGACCCAGTACTTC. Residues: CASTLQGPQETQYF.

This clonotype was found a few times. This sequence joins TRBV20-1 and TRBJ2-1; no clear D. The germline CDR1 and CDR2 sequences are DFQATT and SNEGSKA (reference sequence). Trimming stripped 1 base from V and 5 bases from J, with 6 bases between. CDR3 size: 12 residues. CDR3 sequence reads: CSARARHNEQFF. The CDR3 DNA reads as TGCAGTGCTAGAGCTAGGCACAATGAGCAGTTCTTC.

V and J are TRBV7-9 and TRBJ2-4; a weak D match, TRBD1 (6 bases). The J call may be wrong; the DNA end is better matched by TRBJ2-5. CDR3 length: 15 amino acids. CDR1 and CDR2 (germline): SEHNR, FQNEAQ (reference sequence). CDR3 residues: CASSLNLRGRETQYF. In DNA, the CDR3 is TGTGCCAGCAGCCTAAACCTCAGGGGAAGAGAGACCCAGTACTTC.

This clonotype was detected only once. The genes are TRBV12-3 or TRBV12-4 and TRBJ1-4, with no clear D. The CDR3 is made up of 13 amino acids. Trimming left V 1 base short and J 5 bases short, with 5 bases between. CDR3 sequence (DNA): TGTGCCAGCAGTTTAGATGGGAATGAAAAACTGTTTTTT. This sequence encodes CASSLDGNEKLFF.

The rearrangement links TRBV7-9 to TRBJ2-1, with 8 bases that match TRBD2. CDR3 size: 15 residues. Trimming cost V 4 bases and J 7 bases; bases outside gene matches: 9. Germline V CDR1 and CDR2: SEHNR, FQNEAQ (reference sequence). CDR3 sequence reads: CASSSLRRGANEQFF. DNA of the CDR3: TGTGCCAGCAGCTCTCTTCGGCGGGGGGCAAATGAGCAGTTCTTC.

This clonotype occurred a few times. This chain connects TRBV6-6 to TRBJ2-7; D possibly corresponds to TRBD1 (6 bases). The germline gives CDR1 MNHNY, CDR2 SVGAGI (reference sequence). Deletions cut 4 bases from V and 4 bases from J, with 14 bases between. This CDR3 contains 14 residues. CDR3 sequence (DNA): TGTGCCAGCAGTTCCAACAGGGAACCTTACGAGCAGTACTTC. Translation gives CASSSNREPYEQYF.

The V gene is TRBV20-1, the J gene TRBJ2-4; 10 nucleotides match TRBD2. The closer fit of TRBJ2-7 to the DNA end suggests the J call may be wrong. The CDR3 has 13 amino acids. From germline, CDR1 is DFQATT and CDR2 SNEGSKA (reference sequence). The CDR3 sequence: CSATGTSVYEQYF. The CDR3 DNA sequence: TGCAGTGCCACAGGGACTAGCGTCTACGAGCAGTACTTC.

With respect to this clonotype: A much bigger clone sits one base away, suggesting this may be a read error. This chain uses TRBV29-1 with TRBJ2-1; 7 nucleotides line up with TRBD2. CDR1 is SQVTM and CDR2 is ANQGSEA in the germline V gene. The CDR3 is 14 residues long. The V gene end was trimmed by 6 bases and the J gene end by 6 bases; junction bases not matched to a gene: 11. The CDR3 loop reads CSVTLAEGRNEQFF. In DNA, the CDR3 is TGCAGCGTGACCCTAGCGGAGGGGCGCAATGAGCAGTTCTTC.

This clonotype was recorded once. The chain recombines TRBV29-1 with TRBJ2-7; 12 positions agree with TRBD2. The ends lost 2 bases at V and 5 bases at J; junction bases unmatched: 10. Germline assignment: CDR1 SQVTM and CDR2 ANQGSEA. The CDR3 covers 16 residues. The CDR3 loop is CSVEYPSGRGVDEQYF. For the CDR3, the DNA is TGCAGCGTTGAATACCCTAGCGGGAGGGGTGTTGACGAGCAGTACTTC.